Below, 32 T cell receptor beta chains from the same sample are listed, as sequenced in a study of shared clonotypes between healthy human individuals. Profiling relied on immunoSEQ multiplex PCR, and the TCRdb table lists in-frame clones only, not all of them. Of about a million clones detected, around three quarters appear once; the ten largest clones hold approximately 1.5%. Sequencing input: memory CD4+ T cells sorted from blood. The subset: CD45RA-negative fraction. These receptors were taken from a man aged 18 to 30 in good health.

The J gene is TRBJ1-2, the V gene TRBV19, with D perhaps TRBD1 (5 bases). Germline V gene sequence: CDR1 LNHDA, CDR2 SQIVND (reference sequence). The CDR3 sequence is 12 residues long. The ends were cut back, 7 bases at V and 9 bases at J, with 15 bases in the middle. As DNA, the CDR3 is TGTGCCAGTACCGAAACCGGGGGAAGCTACACCTTC. This sequence encodes CASTETGGSYTF.

This clone was found once. One end of the junction fails to match germline, which may point to a read error. The chain carries TRBV18 and TRBJ2-5; no firm D call. The CDR3 runs 13 residues. The V gene's germline CDR1 is KGHSH and CDR2 LQKENI. This CDR3 is CASSPGQESGGDF. As DNA, the CDR3 is TGTGCCAGCTCACCCGGGCAAGAAAGTGGTGGGGACTTC.

This clone was observed a few times. The chain uses TRBV6-1 and TRBJ1-1; D not resolved. The germline V gene has CDR1 MNHNS and CDR2 SASEGT. V shed 10 bases and J shed 3 bases, with 18 bases lying between them. The CDR3 runs to 14 residues. CDR3 bases: TGTGCCACCGAACACCCGGTTGGGTACACTGAAGCTTTCTTT. This codes for CATEHPVGYTEAFF.

The chain has TRBV5-1 and TRBJ2-1, with 9 bases aligning to TRBD2. CDR1 and CDR2 from the germline V gene are SGHRS and YFSETQ. The junction had 12 bases not matched to a gene; V was cut back by 0 bases and J by 2 bases. This CDR3 has 19 residues. The CDR3: CASSLVEASGRMTYNEQFF. CDR3 in DNA: TGCGCCAGCAGCTTGGTTGAGGCGAGCGGGAGGATGACCTACAATGAGCAGTTCTTC.

The gene calls are TRBV7-2 and TRBJ2-5, with 8 bases that match TRBD1. The CDR3 has 14 residues. Germline V CDR1 and CDR2: SGHTA, FQGNSA. V was clipped by 4 bases and J by 5 bases; unmatched bases: 6. The CDR3 DNA sequence: TGTGCCAGCAGCTCTTCCCGACAGGGGGAGACCCAGTACTTC. Encoded protein: CASSSSRQGETQYF. The whole variable domain, remainder taken from reference TRBV7-2 and TRBJ2-5, is GAGVSQSPSNKVTEKGKDVELRCDPISGHTALYWYRQSLGQGLEFLIYFQGNSAPDKSGLPSDRFSAERTGGSVSTLTIQRTQQEDSAVYLCASSSSRQGETQYFGPGTRLLVL.

This clone was seen only a few times. The rearrangement links TRBV15 to TRBJ2-3; perhaps TRBD1 as D (5 bases). V lost 4 bases to trimming and J lost 1 base, with 12 bases between them. The CDR3 spans 15 residues. Germline V CDR1 and CDR2: LNHNV, YYDKDF (reference sequence). For the CDR3, the DNA is TGTGCCACCAGCACCCGGTCCAGGGGCACAGATACGCAGTATTTT. Its protein product is CATSTRSRGTDTQYF.

The rearrangement links TRBV10-1 to TRBJ2-1, with TRBD1 as a possible D gene (7 bases). V lost 0 bases and J 7 bases, leaving 13 bases between the germline ends. The CDR3 length is 15 residues. The germline gives CDR1 WNHNN, CDR2 SYGVQD (reference sequence). The DNA of the CDR3 is TGCGCCAGCAGTGAGTCTACCAGGGGGGTGAATGAGCAGTTCTTC. Translated, it gives CASSESTRGVNEQFF.

This sequence joins TRBV5-8 and TRBJ1-3; no firm D call. The CDR3 spans 15 residues. Germline V CDR1 and CDR2: SGHTS, YDEGEE. V lost 4 bases and J 0 bases, leaving 11 bases between the germline ends. The CDR3: CASSLLGSSGNTIYF. The CDR3 nucleotides read TGTGCCAGCAGCCTTCTCGGGAGCTCTGGAAACACCATATATTTT.

In this sample, this clone turned up once. This chain's CDR3 is CASSSKANYGYTF. CDR3 sequence (DNA): TGTGCCAGCAGCTCCAAAGCTAACTATGGCTACACCTTC. The chain has TRBV12-1 and TRBJ1-2. TRBV12-1 is tagged as a pseudogene. The CDR3 loop spans 13 amino acids.

This sequence joins TRBV7-9 and TRBJ2-5; D gene uncertain. Trimming took off 5 bases at V and 8 bases at J, with 12 bases between the two ends. Germline V gene data show CDR1 as SEHNR and CDR2 as FQNEAQ (reference sequence). This CDR3 contains 12 residues. CDR3 sequence (DNA): TGTGCCAGCAGCCCCCAAGGGCCAACCCAGTACTTC. Encoded protein: CASSPQGPTQYF.

This clone turned up a few times. The chain couples TRBV27 to TRBJ2-5, with 11 bases lining up with TRBD2. Germline V gene sequence: CDR1 MNHEY, CDR2 SMNVEV (reference sequence). The CDR3 runs to 15 residues. With V trimmed by 2 bases and J by 1 base, 0 bases remained unmatched. For the CDR3, the DNA is TGTGCCAGCAGTTTAGGGACTAGCGGCCAAGAGACCCAGTACTTC. Amino acids: CASSLGTSGQETQYF.

The sample holds one count of this clone. V gene TRBV7-2 combines with J gene TRBJ2-5; possible D gene TRBD2, 5 bases. The CDR3 is made up of 12 amino acids. CDR1 and CDR2 (germline): SGHTA, FQGNSA. V lost 2 bases and J 5 bases, leaving 6 bases between the germline ends. CDR3 DNA: TGTGCCAGCAGCTTACGGAGGGAGACCCAGTACTTC. It encodes CASSLRRETQYF.

The chain uses TRBV7-9 and TRBJ2-1; 9 bases fit TRBD2. V was pared by 7 bases and J by 5 bases, with 6 bases of the junction left unmatched. CDR3 length equals 14 residues. CDR1 and CDR2 from the germline V gene are SEHNR and FQNEAQ (reference sequence). Here the CDR3 DNA reads TGTGCCAGCAACATAGGGACTAGCAACAATGAGCAGTTCTTC. This encodes CASNIGTSNNEQFF.

V gene TRBV28 combines with J gene TRBJ1-1, with TRBD1 matching over 9 bases. Germline trimming cut 6 bases from V and 10 bases from J; bases unmatched to any gene: 12. The CDR3 has 14 residues. Per the germline V gene, CDR1 is MDHEN and CDR2 is SYDVKM. This CDR3 is CASSNRGPWDLAFF. For the CDR3, the DNA is TGTGCCAGCAGCAACAGGGGGCCTTGGGATTTAGCTTTCTTT. Combining the CDR3 with reference TRBV28 and TRBJ1-1 gives the whole variable domain DVKVTQSSRYLVKRTGEKVFLECVQDMDHENMFWYRQDPGLGLRLIYFSYDVKMKEKGDIPEGYSVSREKKERFSLILESASTNQTSMYLCASSNRGPWDLAFFGQGTRLTVV.

The chain joins TRBV5-4 to TRBJ2-5; TRBD2 matches 16 bases. CDR1 is SGHNT and CDR2 is YYREEE in the germline V gene (reference sequence). The CDR3 has 18 residues. The V and J ends lost 1 base and 1 base, in that order; junction bases with no gene match: 4. The CDR3 loop is CASSLRGLAGGPQETQYF. DNA of the CDR3: TGTGCCAGCAGCTTGAGGGGACTAGCGGGAGGGCCCCAAGAGACCCAGTACTTC.

The chain links TRBV5-1 to TRBJ1-4, with 7 bases aligning to TRBD1. The CDR3 is made up of 19 amino acids. V was clipped by 5 bases and J by 0 bases; unmatched bases: 16. Per the germline V gene, CDR1 is SGHRS and CDR2 is YFSETQ. The CDR3 coding sequence is TGCGCCAGCAGACCCGGACAGGCTCCCCTTCTTGCAACTAATGAAAAACTGTTTTTT. It yields the protein CASRPGQAPLLATNEKLFF.

This clone has only one observation. The chain is built from TRBV6-5 and TRBJ1-3; 8 positions agree with TRBD1. Per germline, CDR1 MNHEY and CDR2 SVGAGI. After removal of 5 bases from V and 4 bases from J, the junction contained 7 bases not matched to a gene. The CDR3 is 15 residues long. The CDR3 loop is CASSPPGGGGNTIYF. The CDR3 DNA follows: TGTGCCAGCAGTCCCCCAGGGGGCGGAGGAAACACCATATATTTT.

This chain links TRBV29-1 with TRBJ2-1; TRBD1 is a possible D gene (5 bases). The CDR3 has 10 residues. Germline CDR1 reads SQVTM; CDR2 reads ANQGSEA. V shed 7 bases and J shed 9 bases, with 10 bases lying between them. The DNA for the CDR3 is TGCAGCGGGAAAGACAGTGAGCAGTTCTTC. This sequence encodes CSGKDSEQFF.

The V gene is TRBV6-6, the J gene TRBJ2-4, with D tentatively TRBD1 or TRBD2 (5 bases each). The germline V gene encodes CDR1 MNHNY and CDR2 SVGAGI (reference sequence). The V end lost 7 bases, the J end lost 11 bases, and 12 bases lay between the germline ends. The length of the CDR3 is 11 residues. This chain's CDR3 is CASTGRDVQYF. The DNA of the CDR3 is TGTGCCAGCACTGGCCGGGACGTTCAGTACTTC.

The chain has TRBV7-9 and TRBJ2-1; 12 nucleotides match TRBD2. J gave up 7 bases and V 5 bases, and 6 bases lay outside the gene matches. The CDR3 spans 15 residues. Germline CDR1 and CDR2: SEHNR and FQNEAQ (reference sequence). The CDR3 DNA is TGTGCCAGCAGCCCCCTAGCGGGAGGGCGGAATGAGCAGTTCTTC. This encodes CASSPLAGGRNEQFF.

This chain connects TRBV30 to TRBJ1-4, with D possibly matching TRBD1 (5 bases). Between the trimmed V and J ends, which lost 0 bases and 3 bases, there was a span of 8 bases. The CDR3 length is 14 residues. Germline assignment: CDR1 GTSNPN and CDR2 SVGIG (reference sequence). CDR3 nucleotide sequence: TGTGCCTGGAGTGTCTGGGGGGCTAATGAAAAACTGTTTTTT. The encoded protein is CAWSVWGANEKLFF.

This clone was detected once. The DNA for the CDR3 is TGTGCCAGCAGCTTGTATGTCGGGGCCCTATGGGAGATGAACACTGAAGCTTTCTTT. The encoded protein is CASSLYVGALWEMNTEAFF. V is TRBV5-6 and J is TRBJ1-1, with D perhaps TRBD1 (5 bases). Looked up from germline, CDR1 is SGHDT and CDR2 is YYEEEE. The ends were cut back, 1 base at V and 0 bases at J, with 22 bases in the middle. The CDR3 sequence is 19 residues long. The whole variable domain, filled in from reference TRBV5-6 and TRBJ1-1, reads DAGVTQSPTHLIKTRGQQVTLRCSPKSGHDTVSWYQQALGQGPQFIFQYYEEEERQRGNFPDRFSGHQFPNYSSELNVNALLLGDSALYLCASSLYVGALWEMNTEAFFGQGTRLTVV.

The chain uses TRBV5-1 and TRBJ2-7, with 10 positions matching TRBD2. The CDR3 consists of 17 residues. The germline gives CDR1 SGHRS, CDR2 YFSETQ. The V gene end was trimmed by 5 bases and the J gene end by 3 bases; junction bases not matched to a gene: 14. The CDR3 reads CASSAGTSAFSIYEQYF. In nucleotides, the CDR3 is TGCGCCAGCAGTGCCGGGACTAGCGCTTTCTCGATCTACGAGCAGTACTTC.

The rearrangement uses TRBV5-1 and TRBJ2-3, with 10 bases that match TRBD1. The length of the CDR3 is 16 residues. Germline loops: CDR1 SGHRS, CDR2 YFSETQ. V gave up 3 bases and J gave up 8 bases; unmatched junction bases: 12. In nucleotides, the CDR3 is TGCGCCAGCAGCTCGGGACAGGGGCTGGTTGTAGGTACGCAGTATTTT. Amino acid sequence: CASSSGQGLVVGTQYF.

This clone was found once. The chain joins TRBV10-1 to TRBJ2-7, with 14 bases lining up with TRBD2. CDR1 is WNHNN and CDR2 is SYGVQD in the germline V gene (reference sequence). The CDR3 loop spans 14 amino acids. Trimming at V came to 10 bases and at J to 7 bases, leaving 9 bases not matched to a gene. CDR3 sequence: CATGLAGGRGEQYF. CDR3 bases: TGCGCCACCGGACTAGCGGGGGGCCGGGGAGAGCAGTACTTC.

A note on this clone: This may stem from a read error, because a much larger clone lies one nucleotide away. Within the sample, other DNA sequences also encode this same CDR3. The chain joins TRBV18 to TRBJ2-3, with 7 bases identical to TRBD2. This CDR3 contains 18 residues. The ends lost 1 base at V and 0 bases at J; junction bases unmatched: 10. The germline V gene encodes CDR1 KGHSH and CDR2 LQKENI. The CDR3 region has the DNA TGTGCCAGCTCACCACTAGTTGCGGAGCGGGGTAGCACAGATACGCAGTATTTT. This codes for CASSPLVAERGSTDTQYF.

This clone was seen just once. V gene TRBV5-1 combines with J gene TRBJ2-1, with TRBD1 identical over 10 bases. Trimming at V came to 2 bases and at J to 15 bases, leaving 11 bases not matched to a gene. Germline CDR1 SGHRS, CDR2 YFSETQ. This CDR3 is built from 14 residues. CDR3 region: CASSFLSTGGPPFF. The CDR3, as DNA: TGCGCCAGCAGCTTCCTGTCGACAGGGGGCCCCCCGTTCTTC.

This chain uses TRBV1 with TRBJ1-1; the table's D call of TRBD1 was not tested on the DNA. TRBV1 is a listed pseudogene. There are 14 residues in the CDR3. The CDR3 sequence is CTSSQEGANTEAFF. The CDR3, as DNA: TGCACCAGCAGCCAAGAGGGCGCTAACACTGAAGCTTTCTTT.

The chain joins TRBV4-1 to TRBJ2-1, with a weak D call TRBD1 (6 bases). The CDR3 has 15 amino acids. V lost 1 base, J lost 0 bases, and 7 bases lay in between. Germline V lookup: CDR1 MGHRA, CDR2 YSYEKL. CDR3 sequence (DNA): TGCGCCAGCAGCCAAGTGACAGGCTCCTACAATGAGCAGTTCTTC. It is translated as CASSQVTGSYNEQFF.

The CDR3 region has the DNA TGTGCCATCCAACAGGGACCGACGAACACCGGGGAGCTGTTTTTT. It translates to CAIQQGPTNTGELFF. The chain links TRBV10-3 to TRBJ2-2; a weak D match, TRBD1 (6 bases). The germline V and J ends were trimmed by 8 bases and 0 bases, with 13 bases remaining between them. The CDR3 loop spans 15 amino acids. Germline V CDR1 and CDR2: ENHRY, SYGVKD.

This clone was seen a handful of times. The rearrangement links TRBV28 to TRBJ1-5, with TRBD1 identical over 7 bases. The V and J ends lost 1 base and 1 base, in that order; junction bases with no gene match: 13. The V gene's germline CDR1 is MDHEN and CDR2 SYDVKM. CDR3 size: 19 residues. CDR3 sequence (DNA): TGTGCCAGCAGTTTATCCGGTTCCCTCTGGGACAGCAGCAATCAGCCCCAGCATTTT. Protein product: CASSLSGSLWDSSNQPQHF.

The genes are TRBV4-1 and TRBJ1-1, with D possibly being TRBD1 (5 bases). The CDR3 contains 15 residues. Germline V gene lookup returns CDR1 MGHRA and CDR2 YSYEKL. The V end lost 0 bases, the J end lost 4 bases, and 12 bases lay between the germline ends. CDR3 loop: CASSQERSGFTEAFF. As DNA, the CDR3 is TGCGCCAGCAGCCAAGAACGATCAGGGTTCACTGAAGCTTTCTTT.